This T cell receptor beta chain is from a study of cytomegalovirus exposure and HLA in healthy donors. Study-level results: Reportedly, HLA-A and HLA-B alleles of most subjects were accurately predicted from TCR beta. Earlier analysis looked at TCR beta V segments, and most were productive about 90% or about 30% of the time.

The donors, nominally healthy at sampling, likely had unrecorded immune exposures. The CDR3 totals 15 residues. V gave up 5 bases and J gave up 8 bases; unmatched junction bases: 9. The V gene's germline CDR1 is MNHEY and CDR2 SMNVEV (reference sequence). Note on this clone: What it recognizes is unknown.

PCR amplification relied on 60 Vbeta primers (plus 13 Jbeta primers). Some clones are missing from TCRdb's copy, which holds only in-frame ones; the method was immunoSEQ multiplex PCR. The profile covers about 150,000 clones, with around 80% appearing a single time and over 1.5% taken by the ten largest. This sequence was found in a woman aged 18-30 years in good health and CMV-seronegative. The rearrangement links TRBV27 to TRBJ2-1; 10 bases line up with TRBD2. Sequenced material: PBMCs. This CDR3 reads CASSQPGLATDEQFF. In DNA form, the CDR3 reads TGTGCCAGCAGTCAACCGGGACTAGCGACCGATGAGCAGTTCTTC.